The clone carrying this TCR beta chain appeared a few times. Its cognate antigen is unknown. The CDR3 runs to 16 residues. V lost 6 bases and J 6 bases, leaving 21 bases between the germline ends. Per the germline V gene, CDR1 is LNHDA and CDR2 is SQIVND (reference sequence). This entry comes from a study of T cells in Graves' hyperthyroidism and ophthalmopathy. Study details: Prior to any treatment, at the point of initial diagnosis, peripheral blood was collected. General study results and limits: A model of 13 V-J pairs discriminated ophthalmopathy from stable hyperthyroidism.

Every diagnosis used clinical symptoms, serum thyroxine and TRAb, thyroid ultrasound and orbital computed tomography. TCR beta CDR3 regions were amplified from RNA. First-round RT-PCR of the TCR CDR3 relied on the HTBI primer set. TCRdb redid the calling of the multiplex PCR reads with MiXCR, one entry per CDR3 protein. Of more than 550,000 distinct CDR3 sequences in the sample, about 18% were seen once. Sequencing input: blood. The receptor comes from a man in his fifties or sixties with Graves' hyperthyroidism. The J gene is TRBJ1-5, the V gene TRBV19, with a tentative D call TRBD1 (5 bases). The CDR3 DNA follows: TGTGCCAGTAGGGACACGGCAACAGGAAGGACTCAGCCCCAGCATTTT. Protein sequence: CASRDTATGRTQPQHF.